Each of the 11 T cell receptor beta chains below was sequenced from the same sample in a study of blood T cell repertoires in COVID-19. The repertoire was sequenced with immunoSEQ multiplex PCR; TCRdb's copy has only in-frame clones and lacks some. This table holds fewer than 150,000 clones, 70% to 90% found once. Material: peripheral blood. The receptors stem from a woman aged 45-59 years who had recovered from COVID-19.

CDR3 bases: TGTGCCAGTAGTATCGCTAGCGGGACCTACGAGCAGTACTTC. This codes for CASSIASGTYEQYF. The chain has TRBV19 and TRBJ2-7; 9 bases match TRBD2. Trimming at V came to 3 bases and at J to 2 bases, leaving 2 bases not matched to a gene. The CDR3 has 14 residues. Germline V gene sequence: CDR1 LNHDA, CDR2 SQIVND (reference sequence). Full variable domain (rest looked up from reference TRBV19 and TRBJ2-7): DGGITQSPKYLFRKEGQNVTLSCEQNLNHDAMYWYRQDPGQGLRLIYYSQIVNDFQKGDIAEGYSVSREKKESFPLTVTSAQKNPTAFYLCASSIASGTYEQYFGPGTRLTVT.

The chain is built from TRBV3-1 (or the pseudogene TRBV3-2) and TRBJ1-2, with D unclear. There are 15 residues in the CDR3. The germline V gene encodes CDR1 LGHDT and CDR2 YNNKEL (reference sequence). V gave up 0 bases and J gave up 4 bases, with 12 bases separating them. The CDR3 region is CASSQERSAAYGYTF. CDR3 bases: TGTGCCAGCAGCCAAGAAAGGTCGGCGGCCTATGGCTACACCTTC.

V is TRBV7-2 and J is TRBJ2-1; 11 bases are shared with TRBD2. V lost 6 bases, J lost 4 bases, and 11 bases stayed unmatched. CDR1 and CDR2 (germline): SGHTA, FQGNSA. The CDR3 sequence is 17 residues long. CDR3 residues: CASSYVSGTSGYNEQFF. The CDR3 bases are TGTGCCAGCAGTTATGTCTCCGGGACTAGCGGTTACAATGAGCAGTTCTTC.

This chain joins TRBV4-1 and TRBJ2-7, with D perhaps matching TRBD2 (6 bases). The ends were cut back, 4 bases at V and 2 bases at J, with 15 bases in the middle. CDR3 length equals 15 residues. The germline gives CDR1 MGHRA, CDR2 YSYEKL. Written as DNA, the CDR3 is TGCGCCAGCAGCCGAGTAGCGGACACTACCTACGAGCAGTACTTC. Protein product: CASSRVADTTYEQYF.

The chain carries TRBV6-5 and TRBJ2-7; tentatively, D is TRBD1 (5 bases). The CDR3 is made up of 13 amino acids. Germline assignment: CDR1 MNHEY and CDR2 SVGAGI. The V end lost 0 bases, the J end lost 3 bases, and 6 bases lay between the germline ends. CDR3 coding DNA: TGTGCCAGCAGTTACTCGCAGGGCTACGAGCAGTACTTC. Its translation is CASSYSQGYEQYF.

The chain's CDR3 is CASRQASEAFF. The CDR3, as DNA: TGCGCCAGCAGACAAGCGTCTGAAGCTTTCTTT. V usage is TRBV10-1 and J usage is TRBJ1-1; D remains unclear. V lost 6 bases and J lost 6, with 8 bases in between. Per the germline V gene, CDR1 is WNHNN and CDR2 is SYGVQD (reference sequence). This CDR3 comprises 11 residues.

This chain links TRBV30 with TRBJ2-3, with 10 bases that match TRBD1. This CDR3 is built from 13 residues. V shed 7 bases and J 4 bases; nucleotides not matched to a gene: 5. The germline CDR1 and CDR2 sequences are GTSNPN and SVGIG (reference sequence). Here the CDR3 reads CAFRDRGADTQYF. Here the CDR3 DNA reads TGTGCCTTCCGGGACAGGGGCGCAGATACGCAGTATTTT. Variable domain in full (rest from reference TRBV30 and TRBJ2-3): SQTIHQWPATLVQPVGSPLSLECTVEGTSNPNLYWYRQAAGRGLQLLFYSVGIGQISSEVPQNLSASRPQDRQFILSSKKLLLSDSGFYLCAFRDRGADTQYFGPGTRLTVL.

The gene calls are TRBV7-3 and TRBJ1-1; D gene uncertain. This CDR3 has 11 residues. The V gene's germline CDR1 is SGHTA and CDR2 FQGTGA. The V gene lost 3 bases and the J gene lost 11 bases, with 10 bases spanning the gap. The CDR3, as DNA: TGTGCCAGCAGCTTGGCGGGCGAGGCTTTCTTT. It translates to CASSLAGEAFF.

This sequence joins TRBV6-5 and TRBJ2-7, with TRBD1 as a possible D gene (5 bases). The length of the CDR3 is 13 residues. The V end lost 8 bases, the J end lost 6 bases, and 17 bases lay between the germline ends. Germline loops: CDR1 MNHEY, CDR2 SVGAGI. CDR3 DNA sequence: TGTGCCAGCGGCAGGGTCGATGAGTTCGAGCAGTACTTC. As protein: CASGRVDEFEQYF.

The chain employs TRBV7-2 and TRBJ2-7; D might be TRBD1 (6 bases). CDR3 size: 15 residues. V lost 1 base and J 1 base, leaving 11 bases between the germline ends. Germline lookup yields CDR1 SGHTA and CDR2 FQGNSA. For the CDR3, the DNA is TGTGCCAGCAGCTTAGTTACAGGGACGTCCTACGAGCAGTACTTC. As protein: CASSLVTGTSYEQYF.

The V gene is TRBV5-6, the J gene TRBJ1-2; D might be TRBD1 (6 bases). Germline lookup yields CDR1 SGHDT and CDR2 YYEEEE. V was clipped by 4 bases and J by 7 bases, with 23 bases between them. The CDR3 totals 16 residues. The CDR3 here is CASSPKGVGAPFGYTF. CDR3 in DNA: TGTGCCAGCAGCCCTAAGGGGGTTGGGGCTCCTTTTGGCTACACCTTC.